A single sample gave rise to the 20 T cell receptor beta chains below, sequenced in a study of cytotoxic CD8 clonotypes in ibrutinib-treated CLL. Sequencing was performed with immunoSEQ multiplex PCR; in TCRdb, only in-frame clones are kept and a portion is missing. The data show 150,000 to 200,000 clones, with approximately 80% seen just once and around 2% held by the top ten. The sample was PBMCs, taken after 12 months of ibrutinib treatment. The receptors stem from a human donor with chronic lymphocytic leukemia.

V gene TRBV6-6 combines with J gene TRBJ2-2, with TRBD2 as a possible D gene (6 bases). V was pared by 6 bases and J by 6 bases, with 14 bases between. CDR3 length: 14 residues. Per germline, CDR1 MNHNY and CDR2 SVGAGI (reference sequence). In DNA, the CDR3 is TGTGCCAGCAGGCCCCCCCGGGAGCCCGGGGAGCTGTTTTTT. This encodes CASRPPREPGELFF.

V and J are TRBV27 and TRBJ1-2; 7 bases agree with TRBD1. The CDR3 length is 13 residues. Losses at the gene ends were 9 bases for V and 9 bases for J; bases not matched to a gene: 13. Germline lookup yields CDR1 MNHEY and CDR2 SMNVEV (reference sequence). CDR3 protein: CARRQGEKNRYTF. The CDR3 region has the DNA TGTGCCAGAAGACAGGGTGAAAAAAATCGCTACACCTTC.

The rearrangement uses TRBV2 and TRBJ2-5; weak D call: TRBD1 (5 bases). Germline CDR1 and CDR2: SNHLY and FYNNEI. The CDR3 length is 12 residues. V dropped 8 bases and J dropped 5 bases, with 12 bases sitting between them. The CDR3 nucleotides are TGTGCCAGCTGGCGGCAGGGTGAGACCCAGTACTTC. It encodes CASWRQGETQYF.

The chain carries TRBV10-3 and TRBJ2-2; 8 bases are a match to TRBD2. Germline assignment: CDR1 ENHRY and CDR2 SYGVKD. The ends lost 4 bases at V and 5 bases at J; junction bases unmatched: 6. The CDR3 consists of 15 residues. CDR3 residues: CAISGSGGRTGELFF. In DNA form, the CDR3 reads TGTGCCATCAGTGGATCGGGGGGGCGGACCGGGGAGCTGTTTTTT.

In this sample, this clone turned up a few times. The chain links TRBV18 to TRBJ1-2, with unresolved D. The germline V gene encodes CDR1 KGHSH and CDR2 LQKENI. The CDR3 length is 12 residues. Trimming left V 5 bases short and J 7 bases short, with 11 bases between. Here the CDR3 DNA reads TGTGCCAGCTCAGACCAGGTAGCTGGCTACACCTTC. This gives the protein CASSDQVAGYTF.

This chain connects TRBV28 to TRBJ2-7; possibly TRBD1 or TRBD2 for D (5 bases each). The V gene's germline CDR1 is MDHEN and CDR2 SYDVKM. The germline V and J ends were trimmed by 4 bases and 0 bases, with 31 bases remaining between them. The CDR3 runs to 21 residues. The CDR3 here is CASSSSFRGRALDESSYEQYF. CDR3 nucleotide sequence: TGTGCCAGCAGTTCGTCGTTTCGGGGCAGGGCCCTCGACGAGAGCTCCTACGAGCAGTACTTC.

The CDR3 DNA reads TGTGCCAGCAGATTCGGGGGGCGCGGGAATTCACCCCTCCACTTT. The encoded protein is CASRFGGRGNSPLHF. The rearrangement links TRBV5-5 to TRBJ1-6, with D maybe TRBD1 (6 bases). The CDR3 loop spans 15 amino acids. CDR1 is SGHKS and CDR2 is YYEKEE in the germline V gene (reference sequence). The V and J ends lost 5 bases and 7 bases respectively, with 16 bases between them.

V is TRBV5-4 and J is TRBJ1-4; 10 nucleotides line up with TRBD1. The germline gives CDR1 SGHNT, CDR2 YYREEE (reference sequence). J gave up 5 bases and V 4 bases, and 8 bases lay outside the gene matches. The CDR3 contains 16 residues. The CDR3 loop is CASSQKLGQGNEKLFF. CDR3 DNA sequence: TGTGCCAGCAGCCAAAAGCTGGGACAGGGGAATGAAAAACTGTTTTTT. The complete variable domain, with remaining parts taken from reference TRBV5-4 and TRBJ1-4, reads ETGVTQSPTHLIKTRGQQVTLRCSSQSGHNTVSWYQQALGQGPQFIFQYYREEENGRGNFPPRFSGLQFPNYSSELNVNALELDDSALYLCASSQKLGQGNEKLFFGSGTQLSVL.

The rearrangement uses TRBV4-1 and TRBJ2-5; 7 bases agree with TRBD2. The CDR3 has 15 amino acids. V shed 2 bases and J 0 bases; nucleotides not matched to a gene: 3. Per the germline V gene, CDR1 is MGHRA and CDR2 is YSYEKL. The CDR3 loop reads CASSQPSGYQETQYF. Here the CDR3 DNA reads TGCGCCAGCAGCCAACCTAGCGGCTACCAAGAGACCCAGTACTTC.

The V and J genes are TRBV28 and TRBJ1-3, with a weak D call TRBD1 (6 bases). The V gene's germline CDR1 is MDHEN and CDR2 SYDVKM. This CDR3 comprises 15 residues. With 8 bases removed from V and 4 bases from J, the gap between germline ends came to 18 bases. CDR3 nucleotides: TGTGCCAGCTCGAGAGGGGGGGCAGGAGGAAACACCATATATTTT. Translation gives CASSRGGAGGNTIYF.

This chain connects TRBV6-5 to TRBJ2-2; D remains unclear. With 2 bases removed from V and 3 bases from J, the gap between germline ends came to 7 bases. The CDR3 length is 14 residues. Germline CDR1 is MNHEY and CDR2 is SVGAGI. CDR3 loop: CASSYTSYTGELFF. In nucleotides, the CDR3 is TGTGCCAGCAGTTACACTTCGTACACCGGGGAGCTGTTTTTT.

The chain has TRBV28 and TRBJ1-1; no firm D call. Germline values: CDR1 MDHEN, CDR2 SYDVKM. Trimming stripped 6 bases from V and 0 bases from J, with 14 bases between. There are 15 residues in the CDR3. The CDR3 reads CASSQPGRVNTEAFF. The CDR3 coding sequence is TGTGCCAGCAGCCAACCCGGTCGGGTGAACACTGAAGCTTTCTTT. Drawing the rest from reference TRBV28 and TRBJ1-1, the complete variable domain is DVKVTQSSRYLVKRTGEKVFLECVQDMDHENMFWYRQDPGLGLRLIYFSYDVKMKEKGDIPEGYSVSREKKERFSLILESASTNQTSMYLCASSQPGRVNTEAFFGQGTRLTVV.

The chain combines TRBV7-9 with TRBJ2-2, with TRBD1 matching over 9 bases. The CDR3 consists of 15 residues. With V trimmed by 6 bases and J by 6 bases, 8 bases remained unmatched. Germline V gives CDR1 SEHNR, CDR2 FQNEAQ (reference sequence). The CDR3 reads CASSPGTGSSGELFF. DNA for the CDR3: TGTGCCAGCAGTCCCGGGACAGGGAGCTCCGGGGAGCTGTTTTTT.

On this clone itself: An end of the junction does not agree with germline; a read error may underlie this. V usage is TRBV7-2 and J usage is TRBJ2-7; 12 bases line up with TRBD2. The CDR3 runs 18 residues. Germline values: CDR1 SGHTA, CDR2 FQGNSA. The DNA of the CDR3 is TGTGTCAGCAGCCTAGCGACTAGCGGGGGCTCCAGCTCCTACGAGCAGTACTTC. It specifies CVSSLATSGGSSSYEQYF.

V and J are TRBV7-2 and TRBJ2-5; 12 bases match TRBD2. CDR3 length: 15 residues. In germline, CDR1 is SGHTA, CDR2 FQGNSA. The V segment lost 3 bases and the J segment 7 bases; nucleotides outside the gene matches: 6. CDR3 coding DNA: TGTGCCAGCAGCTTCGGACAGACTAGCGGGGGGACCCAGTACTTC. Translating gives CASSFGQTSGGTQYF.

V is TRBV28 and J is TRBJ1-1; D not certain. The CDR3 loop spans 15 amino acids. Germline V gene data show CDR1 as MDHEN and CDR2 as SYDVKM. Trimming cost V 7 bases and J 0 bases, with 15 bases left between them. The CDR3 bases are TGTGCCAGCACCTCCACAACGACCATGAACACTGAAGCTTTCTTT. Translating it yields CASTSTTTMNTEAFF.

CDR3 in amino acids: CASSLAGGAPREQYF. CDR3 DNA: TGTGCCAGCTCCCTAGCGGGGGGCGCACCCCGGGAGCAGTACTTC. The genes are TRBV27 and TRBJ2-7; 11 bases fit TRBD2. This CDR3 spans 15 amino acids. Germline assignment: CDR1 MNHEY and CDR2 SMNVEV (reference sequence). The V gene end was trimmed by 8 bases and the J gene end by 7 bases; junction bases not matched to a gene: 13.

This rearrangement joins TRBV27 to TRBJ2-1, with D uncertain. CDR1 is MNHEY, CDR2 SMNVEV, per germline (reference sequence). This CDR3 has 13 amino acids. V dropped 2 bases and J dropped 10 bases, with 12 bases sitting between them. The CDR3 DNA follows: TGTGCCAGCAGTTTACGATCCGTGCGGGAGCAGTTCTTC. Encoded protein: CASSLRSVREQFF.

The V and J genes are TRBV7-2 and TRBJ1-1; D is ambiguous. Trimming removed 5 bases from V and 10 bases from J, with 26 bases in between. This CDR3 has 16 amino acids. The germline gives CDR1 SGHTA, CDR2 FQGNSA. Here the CDR3 reads CASSRVRLRFGFLAFF. The CDR3 DNA follows: TGTGCCAGCAGCCGCGTTCGGCTTCGGTTTGGGTTTCTAGCTTTCTTT.

The chain carries TRBV28 and TRBJ2-7; TRBD2 matches 8 bases. V was clipped by 10 bases and J by 3 bases; unmatched bases: 8. Germline V gene data show CDR1 as MDHEN and CDR2 as SYDVKM. The CDR3 has 13 residues. CDR3 bases: TGTGCCACCCAGAGCGGGAGTGGCTACGAGCAGTACTTC. Protein: CATQSGSGYEQYF.